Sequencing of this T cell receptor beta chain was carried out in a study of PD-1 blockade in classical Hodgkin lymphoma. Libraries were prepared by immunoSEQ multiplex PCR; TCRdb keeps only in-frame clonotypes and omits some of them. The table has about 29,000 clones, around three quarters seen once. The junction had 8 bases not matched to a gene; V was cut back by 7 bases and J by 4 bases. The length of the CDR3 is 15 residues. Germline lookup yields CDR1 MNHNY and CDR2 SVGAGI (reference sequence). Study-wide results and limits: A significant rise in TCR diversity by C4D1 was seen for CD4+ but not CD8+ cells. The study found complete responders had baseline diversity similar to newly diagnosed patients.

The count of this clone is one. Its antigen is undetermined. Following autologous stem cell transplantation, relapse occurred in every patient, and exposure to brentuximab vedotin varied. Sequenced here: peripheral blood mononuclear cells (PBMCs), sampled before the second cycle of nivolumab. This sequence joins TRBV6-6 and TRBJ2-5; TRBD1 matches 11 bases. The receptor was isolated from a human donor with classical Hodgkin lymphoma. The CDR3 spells CASTPWDRGGETQYF. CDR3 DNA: TGTGCCAGCACGCCCTGGGACAGGGGGGGAGAGACCCAGTACTTC.